The 28 T cell receptor beta chains listed next were all sequenced from one sample in a study of blood T cell repertoires in COVID-19. This table comes from immunoSEQ multiplex PCR, and its TCRdb copy is limited to in-frame clones, with some not included. This table holds some 350,000 clones, approximately 88% found once. Specimen: peripheral blood. These receptors were taken from a young woman with COVID-19, enrolled during active disease.

The chain recombines TRBV28 with TRBJ2-5; D possibly corresponds to TRBD2 (6 bases). The V end lost 8 bases, the J end lost 5 bases, and 18 bases lay between the germline ends. The CDR3 extends over 14 amino acids. Germline lookup yields CDR1 MDHEN and CDR2 SYDVKM. CDR3 loop: CASREQGQGETQYF. CDR3 sequence (DNA): TGTGCCAGCCGGGAGCAGGGTCAAGGGGAGACCCAGTACTTC.

The chain's CDR3 is CASSPLAGGRNEQFF. The CDR3 bases are TGCGCCAGCAGTCCACTAGCGGGGGGGCGGAATGAGCAGTTCTTC. The rearrangement joins TRBV5-1 to TRBJ2-1, with 13 bases identical to TRBD2. Germline CDR1 reads SGHRS; CDR2 reads YFSETQ. V lost 5 bases and J lost 7; bases outside the gene matches: 6. CDR3 size: 15 residues.

This sequence joins TRBV7-9 and TRBJ1-2, with D perhaps matching TRBD1 (6 bases). Germline lookup yields CDR1 SEHNR and CDR2 FQNEAQ (reference sequence). V was cut by 0 bases and J by 2 bases, with 10 bases left in between. The CDR3 extends over 15 amino acids. The CDR3 region is CASSLAGGRNYGYTF. As DNA, the CDR3 is TGTGCCAGCAGCTTAGCGGGGGGGCGGAACTATGGCTACACCTTC.

On this clone itself: Other nucleotide sequences from this sample produce the same CDR3. The chain employs TRBV19 and TRBJ2-7, with 7 nucleotides matching TRBD1. CDR3 length equals 13 residues. Looked up from germline, CDR1 is LNHDA and CDR2 is SQIVND (reference sequence). Trimming at V came to 5 bases and at J to 1 base, leaving 2 bases not matched to a gene. CDR3 sequence (DNA): TGTGCCAGTAGTTCGGGACAGTCCTACGAGCAGTACTTC. This codes for CASSSGQSYEQYF.

CDR3 nucleotide sequence: TGTGCCAGCAGCTTGGGCCCCTCGGCGGCCTCTAATGAAAAACTGTTTTTT. It encodes CASSLGPSAASNEKLFF. The V gene is TRBV5-5, the J gene TRBJ1-4; D gene ambiguous. Germline CDR1 and CDR2: SGHKS and YYEKEE (reference sequence). Trimming left V 0 bases short and J 3 bases short, with 15 bases between. The CDR3 is made up of 17 amino acids.

This clone was recorded once. The rearrangement uses TRBV10-3 and TRBJ1-3; D is possibly TRBD1 (6 bases). In germline, CDR1 is ENHRY, CDR2 SYGVKD. Between the trimmed V and J ends, which lost 10 bases and 4 bases, there was a span of 17 bases. The CDR3 length is 14 residues. The CDR3 DNA reads TGTGCCACCAAAGTGGGGGCTTTGGGAAACACCATATATTTT. Residues: CATKVGALGNTIYF.

The CDR3 reads CASSLETGGIYGYTF. CDR3 nucleotides: TGTGCCAGCAGCTTAGAGACAGGGGGCATCTATGGCTACACCTTC. The rearrangement links TRBV5-6 to TRBJ1-2; 10 bases agree with TRBD1. J lost 4 bases, V lost 2 bases, and 5 bases had no gene match. CDR1 is SGHDT and CDR2 is YYEEEE in the germline V gene. The CDR3 length is 15 residues.

The V and J genes are TRBV24-1 and TRBJ2-1; D may be TRBD2 (5 bases). Trimming took off 1 base at V and 12 bases at J, with 12 bases between the two ends. This CDR3 has 13 amino acids. Germline-derived CDR1 and CDR2 are KGHDR and SFDVKD. The CDR3, as DNA: TGTGCCACCAGTGATTTAAACGGGGTCACGCAGTTCTTC. Amino acids: CATSDLNGVTQFF.

V usage is TRBV5-5 and J usage is TRBJ1-4; 10 bases align to TRBD1. This CDR3 spans 15 amino acids. Germline V CDR1 and CDR2: SGHKS, YYEKEE (reference sequence). V was pared by 3 bases and J by 7 bases, with 6 bases of the junction left unmatched. The CDR3: CASSSPGTGVEKLFF. CDR3 nucleotides: TGTGCCAGCAGCTCCCCGGGGACAGGGGTTGAAAAACTGTTTTTT.

The chain combines TRBV7-6 with TRBJ2-1; D perhaps matches TRBD1 (5 bases). CDR1 and CDR2 from the germline V gene are SGHVS and FNYEAQ. Trimming shortened V by 0 bases and J by 4 bases, and 10 bases separated the two germline ends. CDR3 length: 15 residues. CDR3 residues: CASSLASGIYNEQFF. CDR3 bases: TGTGCCAGCAGCTTAGCTTCAGGGATATACAATGAGCAGTTCTTC.

The J gene is TRBJ2-2, the V gene TRBV5-6; 11 bases are shared with TRBD2. Germline lookup yields CDR1 SGHDT and CDR2 YYEEEE. This CDR3 spans 14 amino acids. V shed 7 bases and J 7 bases; nucleotides not matched to a gene: 6. The CDR3 reads CASHSGGAGGELFF. DNA of the CDR3: TGTGCCAGCCATAGCGGGGGGGCCGGCGGGGAGCTGTTTTTT. The full variable domain, completed using reference TRBV5-6 and TRBJ2-2, is DAGVTQSPTHLIKTRGQQVTLRCSPKSGHDTVSWYQQALGQGPQFIFQYYEEEERQRGNFPDRFSGHQFPNYSSELNVNALLLGDSALYLCASHSGGAGGELFFGEGSRLTVL.

This clone has just one count. This chain uses TRBV10-2 with TRBJ1-2; 9 bases agree with TRBD1. The germline V gene has CDR1 WSHSY and CDR2 SAAADI. This CDR3 spans 15 amino acids. Trimming took 8 bases from V and 8 from J; bases not matched to a gene: 15. The CDR3 here is CASRRSDRGTQGYTF. CDR3 DNA: TGCGCCAGCCGTAGATCGGACAGGGGTACCCAGGGCTACACCTTC.

CDR3 in amino acids: CASTADRGLSTEAFF. The CDR3 DNA is TGTGCCAGTACCGCGGACAGGGGGCTGAGCACTGAAGCTTTCTTT. The chain carries TRBV19 and TRBJ1-1, with 11 bases that match TRBD1. The CDR3 is 15 amino acids. Per germline, CDR1 LNHDA and CDR2 SQIVND (reference sequence). Germline trimming cut 7 bases from V and 4 bases from J; bases unmatched to any gene: 8.

This clone was observed a single time. This chain joins TRBV27 and TRBJ2-3; a possible D gene is TRBD2 (5 bases). From germline, CDR1 is MNHEY and CDR2 SMNVEV (reference sequence). The V and J ends lost 6 bases and 2 bases respectively, with 12 bases between them. This CDR3 comprises 14 residues. The CDR3 DNA is TGTGCCAGCAGAATCGGACTGCACACAGATACGCAGTATTTT. Amino acid sequence: CASRIGLHTDTQYF.

The rearrangement joins TRBV7-9 to TRBJ1-1, with 7 bases fitting TRBD1. Per germline, CDR1 SEHNR and CDR2 FQNEAQ (reference sequence). With 8 bases clipped from V and 3 bases from J, the junction kept 12 bases outside the gene matches. This CDR3 is 15 amino acids long. This CDR3 is CASSNRGRGDTEAFF. The DNA of the CDR3 is TGTGCCAGCTCCAACAGGGGCAGGGGCGACACTGAAGCTTTCTTT.

The V and J genes are TRBV9 and TRBJ2-5; 15 bases line up with TRBD2. The CDR3 contains 17 residues. From germline, CDR1 is SGDLS and CDR2 YYNGEE. V shed 4 bases and J 2 bases; nucleotides not matched to a gene: 6. The CDR3 spells CASSLGLAGGGQETQYF. In nucleotides, the CDR3 is TGTGCCAGCAGCTTGGGACTAGCGGGAGGAGGGCAAGAGACCCAGTACTTC.

For this clone: Relative to the germline gene, one junction end is altered; a read error may explain this. The chain combines TRBV10-3 with TRBJ2-1, with 11 bases fitting TRBD2. CDR1 and CDR2 from the germline V gene are ENHRY and SYGVKD. The CDR3 is 17 amino acids. The CDR3 reads CAITETSGTSSWDEQFF. The DNA for the CDR3 is TGTGCCATCACTGAGACTAGCGGGACAAGTAGTTGGGATGAGCAGTTCTTC.

The chain employs TRBV18 and TRBJ2-1, with a tentative D call TRBD2 (6 bases). Germline lookup yields CDR1 KGHSH and CDR2 LQKENI. The V end was cut by 6 bases, the J end by 7 bases, with 19 bases between. CDR3 length: 15 residues. The CDR3 DNA sequence: TGTGCCAGCTCGGGGCTATCGGGAGTTTTAAATGAGCAGTTCTTC. It codes for CASSGLSGVLNEQFF.

The chain joins TRBV29-1 to TRBJ1-1; 12 bases align to TRBD1. Losses at the gene ends were 5 bases for V and 2 bases for J; bases not matched to a gene: 9. Germline V gene data show CDR1 as SQVTM and CDR2 as ANQGSEA. This CDR3 has 16 residues. The CDR3 region is CSVQGTGGLGNTEAFF. The DNA of the CDR3 is TGCAGCGTTCAGGGGACAGGGGGCTTGGGAAACACTGAAGCTTTCTTT.

The rearrangement joins TRBV29-1 to TRBJ2-1; D is ambiguous. Trimming shortened V by 1 base and J by 4 bases, and 8 bases separated the two germline ends. CDR1 and CDR2 from the germline V gene are SQVTM and ANQGSEA. The length of the CDR3 is 13 residues. The CDR3 region is CSVEARVYNEQFF. CDR3 coding DNA: TGCAGCGTTGAAGCCCGGGTATACAATGAGCAGTTCTTC.

This chain links TRBV2 with TRBJ1-5, with TRBD1 matching 7 bases. This CDR3 contains 14 residues. V lost 10 bases and J lost 5; bases outside the gene matches: 11. Germline V CDR1 and CDR2: SNHLY, FYNNEI. The CDR3 coding sequence is TGTGCCACATCGGGACAGAATAAAGATCAGCCCCAGCATTTT. Its protein product is CATSGQNKDQPQHF.

The V call is TRBV29-1, the J call TRBJ2-2; the D gene is possibly TRBD1 (6 bases). V lost 4 bases and J lost 0, with 9 bases in between. Germline V gene sequence: CDR1 SQVTM, CDR2 ANQGSEA. The length of the CDR3 is 14 residues. CDR3 protein: CSVGTETNTGELFF. Written as DNA, the CDR3 is TGCAGCGTTGGGACAGAAACGAACACCGGGGAGCTGTTTTTT.

The rearrangement joins TRBV13 to TRBJ1-1; 9 positions agree with TRBD1. Looked up from germline, CDR1 is PRHDT and CDR2 is FYEKMQ (reference sequence). The CDR3 runs to 16 residues. V dropped 5 bases and J dropped 2; count of bases not matched to a gene: 9. This chain's CDR3 is CASSAPHRGLNTEAFF. The CDR3 region has the DNA TGTGCCAGCAGCGCCCCCCACAGGGGGCTTAACACTGAAGCTTTCTTT.

The gene calls are TRBV25-1 and TRBJ2-7; D is perhaps TRBD1 (5 bases). The CDR3 extends over 12 amino acids. The V gene's germline CDR1 is MGHDK and CDR2 SYGVNS. V was clipped by 5 bases and J by 5 bases, with 10 bases between them. This chain's CDR3 is CASSRQSNEQYF. The CDR3 nucleotides read TGTGCCAGCAGTAGACAGAGCAACGAGCAGTACTTC.

J is TRBJ1-5 and V is TRBV6-5; D is uncertain. The CDR3 has 15 residues. CDR1 and CDR2 (germline): MNHEY, SVGAGI. The V and J ends lost 4 bases and 7 bases respectively, with 17 bases between them. The CDR3 sequence is CASSWQGDGGQPQHF. The CDR3 DNA reads TGTGCCAGCAGTTGGCAAGGCGATGGAGGGCAGCCCCAGCATTTT.

V usage is TRBV5-3 and J usage is TRBJ2-7; a possible D gene is TRBD1 (5 bases). TRBV5-3 falls under the ORF class, with uncertain function. This CDR3 has 18 amino acids. V lost 0 bases, J lost 2 bases, and 21 bases lay in between. This CDR3 reads CARSLGPPRASITYEQYV. CDR3 nucleotides: TGTGCCAGAAGCTTGGGGCCCCCCAGGGCCTCGATTACCTACGAGCAGTACGTC.

This sequence joins TRBV5-1 and TRBJ1-3; 10 bases map to TRBD1. Trimming removed 4 bases from V and 4 bases from J; junction bases left unmatched: 8. The germline V gene has CDR1 SGHRS and CDR2 YFSETQ. The CDR3 length is 16 residues. CDR3 nucleotide sequence: TGCGCCAGCAGCGAGGGGACAGGGGAGAAAGGAAACACCATATATTTT. Residues: CASSEGTGEKGNTIYF. Based on the CDR3 plus reference TRBV5-1 and TRBJ1-3, the full variable domain is KAGVTQTPRYLIKTRGQQVTLSCSPISGHRSVSWYQQTPGQGLQFLFEYFSETQRNKGNFPGRFSGRQFSNSRSEMNVSTLELGDSALYLCASSEGTGEKGNTIYFGEGSWLTVV.

The chain links TRBV5-8 to TRBJ2-1, with D uncertain. Per germline, CDR1 SGHTS and CDR2 YDEGEE. V lost 0 bases to trimming and J lost 9 bases, with 7 bases between them. The CDR3 length is 12 residues. CDR3 in DNA: TGTGCCAGCAGCTTGGTGAGGATTGAGCAGTTCTTC. Residues: CASSLVRIEQFF.